The T cell receptor beta chain under discussion was sequenced for a study of shared clonotypes between healthy human individuals. Study-wide points: Naive subsets generally had larger estimated richness than memory subsets. Though the depth was large, rarefaction showed that sorted-subset sequencing was incomplete.

Worth noting for this clone: Its antigen is undetermined.

Deep was the level at which the assay was run. Here immunoSEQ multiplex PCR was the method, and the copy in TCRdb shows in-frame clones only, minus some. The table lists approximately 2.1 million clones, 85% to 95% of them singletons. Germline CDR1 and CDR2: MNHEY and SVGAGI. This CDR3 has 15 residues. V was cut by 6 bases and J by 3 bases, with 18 bases left in between. The chain employs TRBV6-5 and TRBJ2-7; D may match TRBD1 or TRBD2 (5 bases each). This clonotype originated in a man younger than 35 in good health. Some clones in this sample may be carry-over from other donors' samples. The source material was naive CD4+ T cells from PBMCs. Documented subset: CD45RA+ positively selected. The CDR3 DNA reads as TGTGCCAGCAGCCGCCGACCTTCGGGGCTCTACGAGCAGTACTTC. Protein sequence: CASSRRPSGLYEQYF.